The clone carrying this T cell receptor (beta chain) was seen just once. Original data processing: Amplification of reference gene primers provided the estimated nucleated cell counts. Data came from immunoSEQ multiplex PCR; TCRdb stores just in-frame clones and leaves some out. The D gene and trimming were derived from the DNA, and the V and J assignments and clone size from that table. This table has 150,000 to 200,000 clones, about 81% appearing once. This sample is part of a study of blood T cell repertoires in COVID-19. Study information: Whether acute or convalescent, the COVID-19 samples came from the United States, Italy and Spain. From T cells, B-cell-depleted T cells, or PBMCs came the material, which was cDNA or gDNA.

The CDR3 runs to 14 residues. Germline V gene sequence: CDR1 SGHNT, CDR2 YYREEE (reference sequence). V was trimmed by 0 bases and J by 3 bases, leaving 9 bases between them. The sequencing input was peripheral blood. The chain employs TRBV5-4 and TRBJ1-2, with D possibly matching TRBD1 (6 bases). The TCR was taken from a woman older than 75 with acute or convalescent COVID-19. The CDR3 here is CASSLEQGHYGYTF. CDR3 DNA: TGTGCCAGCAGCTTGGAACAGGGCCACTATGGCTACACCTTC.